This T cell receptor beta chain was sequenced in a study of blood T cell repertoires in COVID-19. About the research overall: COVID-19 samples collected from the United States, Italy and Spain covered acute and convalescent phases. PBMCs, B-cell-depleted T cells, or T cells provided the cDNA or gDNA that made up the material.

The CDR3 sequence is 14 residues long. The V end lost 2 bases, the J end lost 7 bases, and 12 bases lay between the germline ends. CDR1 SGHNT and CDR2 YYREEE come from the germline V gene (reference sequence). In the authors' methods: Amplification of reference gene primers provided the estimated nucleated cell counts. Using immunoSEQ multiplex PCR, the repertoire was profiled, and TCRdb retains in-frame clones only, with some absent. Clone size and the V and J calls come from that table; the DNA yielded D and trimming. The sample records 100,000 to 140,000 clones, more than 70% being singletons. This TCR derives from a man aged 40-49 years with active or convalescent COVID-19. The sequenced material came from peripheral blood. The gene calls are TRBV5-4 and TRBJ1-4; perhaps TRBD1 as D (6 bases). CDR3 DNA sequence: TGTGCCAGCAGCTTACAGGGTTTGGGTGAAAAACTGTTTTTT. It is translated as CASSLQGLGEKLFF.